The TCR beta chain described here comes from a study of cytomegalovirus exposure and HLA in healthy donors. Points from the study as a whole: As confirmed in vitro, a few CMV-associated chains were specific for CMV antigens. Most TCR beta V segments were productive about 90% or about 30% of the time in an earlier analysis.

Despite likely unrecorded immune exposures, the donors were nominally healthy at the time of sampling. This clone has only one observation. The target antigen is unknown. The PCR made use of 60 Vbeta and 13 Jbeta primers. The protocol was immunoSEQ multiplex PCR, while the TCRdb copy is restricted to in-frame clones and leaves out a portion. The data contain about 130,000 clones, approximately 80% of them singletons. The V and J ends lost 5 bases and 7 bases, in that order; junction bases with no gene match: 10. The CDR3 is 15 amino acids. The germline V gene encodes CDR1 SGHAT and CDR2 FQDESV (reference sequence).

The TCR sequence derives from a man aged 25 to 40 in good health and CMV-seronegative. Sequences were obtained from PBMCs. V usage is TRBV11-1 and J usage is TRBJ2-1; 8 bases align to TRBD2. CDR3: CASSTFSGIWNEQFF. The DNA for the CDR3 is TGTGCCAGCAGCACCTTTAGCGGGATATGGAATGAGCAGTTCTTC.